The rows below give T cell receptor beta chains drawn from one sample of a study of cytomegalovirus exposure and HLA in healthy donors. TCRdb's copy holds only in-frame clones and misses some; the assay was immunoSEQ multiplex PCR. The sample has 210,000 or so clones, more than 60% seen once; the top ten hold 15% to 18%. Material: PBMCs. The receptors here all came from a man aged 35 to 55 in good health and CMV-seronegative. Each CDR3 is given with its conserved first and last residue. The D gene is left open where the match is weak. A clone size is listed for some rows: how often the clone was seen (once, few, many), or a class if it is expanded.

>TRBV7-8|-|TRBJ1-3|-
TGTGCCAGCAGCTTCGGACTCGCGAGCTCTGGAAACACCATATATTTT
CASSFGLASSGNTIYF
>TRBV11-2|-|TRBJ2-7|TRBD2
TGTGCCAGCAGCACGTGGACTAGAAGCTCCTACGAGCAGTACTTC
CASSTWTRSSYEQYF
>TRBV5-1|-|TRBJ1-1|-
TGCGCCAGCAGCTTGTCTGGCGGGGGCTACTACTCGCAAGCTTTCTTT
CASSLSGGGYYSQAFF
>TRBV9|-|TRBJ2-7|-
TGTGCCAGCAGCGGCGGGACTCCAAACCCCTACGAGCAGTACTTC
CASSGGTPNPYEQYF
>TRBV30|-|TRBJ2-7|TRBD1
TGTGCCTGGAGTAACCAGGACAGGGTCACCTACGAGCAGTACTTC
CAWSNQDRVTYEQYF
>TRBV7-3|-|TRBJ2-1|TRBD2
TGTGCCAGCAGCCTGAACCAGGGACTAGCGGGGAGTGAGCAGTTCTTC
CASSLNQGLAGSEQFF
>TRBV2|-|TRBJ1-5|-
TGTGCCAGCAGTTTACAGGGAAGCCAGCCCCAGCATTTT
CASSLQGSQPQHF
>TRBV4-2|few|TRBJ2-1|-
TGTGCCAGCAGCCCGAACGGAGGGAGAAGCGATGAGCAGTTCTTC
CASSPNGGRSDEQFF
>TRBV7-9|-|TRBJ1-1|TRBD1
TGTGCCAGCAGCCCCGGACAGGGTAGGACTGAAGCTTTCTTT
CASSPGQGRTEAFF
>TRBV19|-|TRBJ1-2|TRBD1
TGTGCCGCAGGGGGGAATGGCTACACCTTC
CAAGGNGYTF
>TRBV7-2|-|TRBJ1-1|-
TGTGCCAGCAGCTTAGGACAGGTATCCACTGAAGCTTTCTTT
CASSLGQVSTEAFF
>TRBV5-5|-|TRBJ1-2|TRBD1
TGTGCCAGCAGCTTGAAGGAACTCAGGGGGCCGATCTTCTATGGCTACACCTTC
CASSLKELRGPIFYGYTF
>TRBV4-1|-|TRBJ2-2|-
TGCGCCAGCAGCCTCGAGGATGCCGGGGAGCTGTTTTTT
CASSLEDAGELFF
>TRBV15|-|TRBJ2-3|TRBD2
TGTGCCACTAAAGCGGGAGAGGGAACAGATACGCAGTATTTT
CATKAGEGTDTQYF